This T cell receptor beta chain was profiled in a study of blood T cell repertoires in COVID-19. Study as a whole: Sites in the United States, Italy and Spain provided acute and convalescent COVID-19 samples. T cells, B-cell-depleted T cells, or PBMCs provided the cDNA or gDNA that served as material.

With 1 base removed from V and 15 bases from J, the gap between germline ends came to 22 bases. In germline, CDR1 is LGHDT, CDR2 YNNKEL (reference sequence). This CDR3 has 15 residues. Original data processing: Counts of nucleated cells, estimated from reference gene primer amplification, were obtained. Clones were read by immunoSEQ multiplex PCR, and TCRdb kept only the in-frame ones, dropping some. The DNA was the basis for D and trimming; V, J and clone size are from that table. This table holds over 15,000 clones, about nine tenths found once. This clone was seen more than once but under ten times.

The specimen sequenced was peripheral blood. This sequence originates from a man older than 75 with acute or convalescent COVID-19. The chain has TRBV3-1 (or the pseudogene TRBV3-2) and TRBJ2-1; unclear D gene. The CDR3 protein is CASSQGGSLPLRWFF. The CDR3 coding sequence is TGTGCCAGCAGCCAAGGCGGTTCACTTCCTCTGAGGTGGTTCTTC.